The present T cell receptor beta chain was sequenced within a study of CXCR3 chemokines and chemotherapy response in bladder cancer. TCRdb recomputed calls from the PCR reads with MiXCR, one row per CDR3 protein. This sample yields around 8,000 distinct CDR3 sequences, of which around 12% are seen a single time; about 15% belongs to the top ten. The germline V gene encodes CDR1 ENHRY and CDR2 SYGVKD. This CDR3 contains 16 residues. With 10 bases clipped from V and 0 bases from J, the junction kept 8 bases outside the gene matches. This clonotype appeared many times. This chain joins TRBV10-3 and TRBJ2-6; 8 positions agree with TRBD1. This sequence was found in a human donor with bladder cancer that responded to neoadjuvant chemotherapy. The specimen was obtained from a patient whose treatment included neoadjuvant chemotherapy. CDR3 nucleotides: TGTGCCACGCTAAGGACAGGGCTCTCTGGGGCCAACGTCCTGACTTTC. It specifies CATLRTGLSGANVLTF.